The 3 T cell receptor beta chains presented below share a single source sample, sequenced in a study of glioma-infiltrating T cells after dendritic cell vaccination. The assay was immunoSEQ multiplex PCR, and TCRdb's table has in-frame clones only and misses some. The data show about 32,000 clones, roughly 90% seen once. The source material was blood, sampled before dendritic cell vaccination. The receptor source for this set is a human donor with glioblastoma.

The gene calls are TRBV7-9 and TRBJ1-6, with 8 bases matching TRBD1. From germline, CDR1 is SEHNR and CDR2 FQNEAQ (reference sequence). CDR3 length: 14 amino acids. V was clipped by 5 bases and J by 6 bases; unmatched bases: 3. This CDR3 reads CASSPQGGNSPLHF. Here the CDR3 DNA reads TGTGCCAGCAGCCCACAGGGGGGTAATTCACCCCTCCACTTT.

The V gene is TRBV12-5, the J gene TRBJ2-7; 10 bases are shared with TRBD1. Trimming at V came to 6 bases and at J to 2 bases, leaving 7 bases not matched to a gene. The CDR3 runs to 15 residues. Germline CDR1 is LGHNT and CDR2 is FRNRAP. Written as DNA, the CDR3 is TGTGCTAGTGGCCTAGGGGACAGGGGAGCCTACGAGCAGTACTTC. This encodes CASGLGDRGAYEQYF.

The J gene is TRBJ2-1, the V gene TRBV5-4; 9 nucleotides align to TRBD1. Unmatched junction bases numbered 4, after V lost 4 bases and J lost 8 bases. CDR3 length: 13 amino acids. CDR1 is SGHNT, CDR2 YYREEE, per germline (reference sequence). The DNA of the CDR3 is TGTGCCAGCAGCCTCACAGGGGGCGATGAGCAGTTCTTC. It is translated as CASSLTGGDEQFF.